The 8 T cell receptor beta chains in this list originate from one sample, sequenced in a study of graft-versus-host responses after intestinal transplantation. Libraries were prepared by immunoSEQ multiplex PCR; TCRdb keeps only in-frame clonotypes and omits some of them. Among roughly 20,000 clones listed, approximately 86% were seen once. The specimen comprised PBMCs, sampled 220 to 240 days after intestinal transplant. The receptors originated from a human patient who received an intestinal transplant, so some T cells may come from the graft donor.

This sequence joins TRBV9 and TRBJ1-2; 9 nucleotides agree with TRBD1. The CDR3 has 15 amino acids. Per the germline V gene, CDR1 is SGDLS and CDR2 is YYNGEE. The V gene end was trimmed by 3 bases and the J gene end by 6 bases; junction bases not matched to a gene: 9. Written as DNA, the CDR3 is TGTGCCAGCAGCGCCCGGGACAGGGCAATTGATGGCTACACCTTC. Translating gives CASSARDRAIDGYTF.

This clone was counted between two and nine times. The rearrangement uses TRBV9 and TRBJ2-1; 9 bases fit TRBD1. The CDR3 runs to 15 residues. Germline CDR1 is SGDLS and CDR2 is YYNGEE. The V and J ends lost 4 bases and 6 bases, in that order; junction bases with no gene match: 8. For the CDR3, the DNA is TGTGCCAGCAGCATACAGGGGGCGCACGGCAATGAGCAGTTCTTC. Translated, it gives CASSIQGAHGNEQFF.

As DNA, the CDR3 is TGCGCCAGCAGTTGGAGGGGAATGACAATGCGGGAAAACTATGGCTACACCTTC. Amino acids: CASSWRGMTMRENYGYTF. The gene calls are TRBV5-1 and TRBJ1-2; tentatively, D is TRBD1 (5 bases). The germline CDR1 and CDR2 sequences are SGHRS and YFSETQ. Trimming cost V 5 bases and J 2 bases, with 25 bases left between them. This CDR3 comprises 18 residues.

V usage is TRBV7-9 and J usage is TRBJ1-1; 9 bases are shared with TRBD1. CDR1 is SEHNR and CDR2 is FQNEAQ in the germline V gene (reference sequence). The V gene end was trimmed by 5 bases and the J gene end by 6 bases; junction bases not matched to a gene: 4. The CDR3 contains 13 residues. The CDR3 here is CASSGQGLPEAFF. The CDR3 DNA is TGTGCCAGCAGCGGACAGGGGCTACCTGAAGCTTTCTTT.

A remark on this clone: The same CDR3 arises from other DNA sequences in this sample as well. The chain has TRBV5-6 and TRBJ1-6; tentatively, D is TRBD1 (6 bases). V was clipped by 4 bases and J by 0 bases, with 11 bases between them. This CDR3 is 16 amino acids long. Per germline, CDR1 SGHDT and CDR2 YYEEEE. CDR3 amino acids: CASSLYRDSYNSPLHF. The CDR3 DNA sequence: TGTGCCAGCAGCCTTTACAGGGACTCCTATAATTCACCCCTCCACTTT.

CDR3 residues: CASRWDSNQPQHF. The CDR3 nucleotides read TGTGCCAGCCGCTGGGATAGCAATCAGCCCCAGCATTTT. The chain recombines TRBV6-6 with TRBJ1-5; D ambiguous. The germline V gene has CDR1 MNHNY and CDR2 SVGAGI (reference sequence). The V end was cut by 8 bases, the J end by 0 bases, with 8 bases between. The CDR3 length is 13 residues.

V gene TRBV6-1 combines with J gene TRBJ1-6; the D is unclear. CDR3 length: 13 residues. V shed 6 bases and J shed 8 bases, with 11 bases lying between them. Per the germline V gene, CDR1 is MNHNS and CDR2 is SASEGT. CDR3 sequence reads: CASRKKPHSPLHF. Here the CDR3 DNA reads TGTGCCAGCAGAAAGAAACCCCATTCACCCCTCCACTTT.

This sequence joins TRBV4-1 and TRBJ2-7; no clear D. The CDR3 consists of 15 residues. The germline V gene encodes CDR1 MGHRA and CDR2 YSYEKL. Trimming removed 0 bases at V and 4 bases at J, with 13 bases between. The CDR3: CASSQEASFSYEQYF. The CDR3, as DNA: TGCGCCAGCAGCCAAGAGGCCAGCTTCTCGTACGAGCAGTACTTC.